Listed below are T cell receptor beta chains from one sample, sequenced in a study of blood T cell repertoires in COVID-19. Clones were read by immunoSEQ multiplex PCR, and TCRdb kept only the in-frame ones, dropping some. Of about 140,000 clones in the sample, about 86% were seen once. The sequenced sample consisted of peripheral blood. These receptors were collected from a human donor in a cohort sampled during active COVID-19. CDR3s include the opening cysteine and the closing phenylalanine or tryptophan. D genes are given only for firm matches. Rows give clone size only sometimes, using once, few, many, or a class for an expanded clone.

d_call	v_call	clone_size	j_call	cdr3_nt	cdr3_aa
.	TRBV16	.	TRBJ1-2	TGTGCCAGCAGCCAAGGCCCCTTGGGCAACTATGGCTACACCTTC	CASSQGPLGNYGYTF
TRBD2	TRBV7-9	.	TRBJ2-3	TGTGCCAGCAGCGAAACTAGCGGGAGTCGGTCAGATACGCAGTATTTT	CASSETSGSRSDTQYF
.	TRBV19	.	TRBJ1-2	TGTGCCAGTAGTCTGGACTCTCGGCGGAGTGGCTACACCTTC	CASSLDSRRSGYTF
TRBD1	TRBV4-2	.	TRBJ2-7	TGTGCCAGCAGCCCATACCCCGGGACAGGGGGCTACGAGCAGTACTTC	CASSPYPGTGGYEQYF
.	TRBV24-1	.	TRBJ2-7	TGTGCCACCAGTGACCCCGCGGAACACCACGAGCAGTACTTC	CATSDPAEHHEQYF
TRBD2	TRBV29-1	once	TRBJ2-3	TGCAGCTCCCAGCGGGGGTCCACAGATACGCAGTATTTT	CSSQRGSTDTQYF
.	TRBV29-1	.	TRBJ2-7	TGCAGCGTGCAACAGGGATCCTACGAGCAGTACTTC	CSVQQGSYEQYF
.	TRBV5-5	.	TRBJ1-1	TGTGCCAGCAGCCCGGAGGGGTCGGTGAACACTGAAGCTTTCTTT	CASSPEGSVNTEAFF
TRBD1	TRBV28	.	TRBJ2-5	TGTGCCAGCAGTTCCCTCCCTGGGACAGGATACCAAGAGACCCAGTACTTC	CASSSLPGTGYQETQYF
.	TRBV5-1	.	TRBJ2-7	TGCGCCAGGACCTGCCGAGACACCTCCTACGAGCAGTACTTC	CARTCRDTSYEQYF
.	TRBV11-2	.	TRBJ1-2	TGTGCCAGCAGTCAACAGGGTCACTATGGCTACACCTTC	CASSQQGHYGYTF
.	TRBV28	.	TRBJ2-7	TGTGCCAGCAGCGCCCCCGGGACCTACGAGCAGTACTTC	CASSAPGTYEQYF
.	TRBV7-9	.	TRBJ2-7	TGTGCCAGCAGCTTAGGCAGGGAGCAGTACTTC	CASSLGREQYF
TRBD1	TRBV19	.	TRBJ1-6	TGTGCCAGTAGCCCTGGACAGGGCCCTAATTCACCCCTCCACTTT	CASSPGQGPNSPLHF
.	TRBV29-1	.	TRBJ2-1	TGCAGCGTTGTAGGGCAGGGTCGGGATGAGCAGTTCTTC	CSVVGQGRDEQFF
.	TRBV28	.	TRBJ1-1	TGTGCCAGCAATGACAGAATGAACACTGAAGCTTTCTTT	CASNDRMNTEAFF
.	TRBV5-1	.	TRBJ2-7	TGCGCCAGCAGCTTGGACCCTGGGGGGGGCCTAACCTACGAGCAGTACTTC	CASSLDPGGGLTYEQYF